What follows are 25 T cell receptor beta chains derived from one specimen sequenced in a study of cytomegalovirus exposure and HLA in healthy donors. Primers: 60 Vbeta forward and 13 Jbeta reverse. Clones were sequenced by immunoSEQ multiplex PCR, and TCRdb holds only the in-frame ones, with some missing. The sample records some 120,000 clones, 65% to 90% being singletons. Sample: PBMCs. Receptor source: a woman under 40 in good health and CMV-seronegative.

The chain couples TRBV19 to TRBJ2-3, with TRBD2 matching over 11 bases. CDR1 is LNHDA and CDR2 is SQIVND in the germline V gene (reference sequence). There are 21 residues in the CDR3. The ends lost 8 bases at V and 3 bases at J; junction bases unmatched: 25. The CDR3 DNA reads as TGTGCCAGTGGAACCCCGACAGGGGAAGGTCTACTAGCGGGAGTAACAGATACGCAGTATTTT. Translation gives CASGTPTGEGLLAGVTDTQYF.

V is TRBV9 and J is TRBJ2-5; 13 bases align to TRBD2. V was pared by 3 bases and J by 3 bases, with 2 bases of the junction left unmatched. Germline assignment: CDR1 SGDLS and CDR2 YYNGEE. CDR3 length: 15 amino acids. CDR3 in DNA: TGTGCCAGCAGCGCGGGGACTAGCGGGAAAGAGACCCAGTACTTC. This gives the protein CASSAGTSGKETQYF.

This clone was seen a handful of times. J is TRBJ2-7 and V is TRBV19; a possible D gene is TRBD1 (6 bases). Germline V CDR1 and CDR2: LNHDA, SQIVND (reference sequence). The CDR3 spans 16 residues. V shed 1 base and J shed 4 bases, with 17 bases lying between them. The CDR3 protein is CASSIVQGTRPYEQYF. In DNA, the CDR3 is TGTGCCAGTAGTATAGTTCAGGGGACGCGTCCGTACGAGCAGTACTTC.

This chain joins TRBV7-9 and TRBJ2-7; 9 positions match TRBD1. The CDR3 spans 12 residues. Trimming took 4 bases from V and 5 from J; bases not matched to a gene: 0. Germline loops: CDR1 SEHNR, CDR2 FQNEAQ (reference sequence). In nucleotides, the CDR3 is TGTGCCAGCAGCTGGACAGGGGACGAGCAGTACTTC. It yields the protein CASSWTGDEQYF.

CDR3 sequence reads: CASSLGTGGADYGYTF. For the CDR3, the DNA is TGCGCCAGCAGCTTGGGTACAGGGGGGGCTGACTATGGCTACACCTTC. The chain is built from TRBV5-1 and TRBJ1-2, with 8 bases matching TRBD1. Trimming removed 0 bases from V and 3 bases from J; junction bases left unmatched: 7. CDR3 size: 16 residues. Germline assignment: CDR1 SGHRS and CDR2 YFSETQ.

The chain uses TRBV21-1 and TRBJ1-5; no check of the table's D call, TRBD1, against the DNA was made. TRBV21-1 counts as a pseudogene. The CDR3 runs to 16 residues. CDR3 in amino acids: CASSSDRGQSNQPQHF. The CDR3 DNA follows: TGTGCCAGCAGCAGCGACAGGGGTCAGAGCAATCAGCCCCAGCATTTT.

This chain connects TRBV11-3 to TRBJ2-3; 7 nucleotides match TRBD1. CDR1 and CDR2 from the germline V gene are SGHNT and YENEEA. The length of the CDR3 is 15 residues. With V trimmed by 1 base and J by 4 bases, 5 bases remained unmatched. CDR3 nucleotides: TGTGCCAGCAGCTTAGGGACAGGAGACTCAGATACGCAGTATTTT. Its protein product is CASSLGTGDSDTQYF.

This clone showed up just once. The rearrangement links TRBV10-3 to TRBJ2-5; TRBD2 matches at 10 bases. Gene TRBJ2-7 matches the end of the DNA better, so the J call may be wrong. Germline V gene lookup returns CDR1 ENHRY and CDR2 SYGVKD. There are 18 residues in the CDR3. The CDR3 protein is CAISPAGTSEDGSYEQYF. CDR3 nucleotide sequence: TGTGCCATCAGTCCCGCCGGGACTAGCGAGGATGGGAGCTACGAGCAGTACTTC.

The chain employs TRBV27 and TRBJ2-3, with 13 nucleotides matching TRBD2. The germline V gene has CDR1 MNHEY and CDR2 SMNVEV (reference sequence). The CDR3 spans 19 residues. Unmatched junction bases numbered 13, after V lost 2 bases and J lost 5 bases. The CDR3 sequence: CASSLRGGLAGDGEDTQYF. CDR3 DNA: TGTGCCAGCAGTTTACGTGGAGGACTAGCGGGAGATGGAGAAGATACGCAGTATTTT.

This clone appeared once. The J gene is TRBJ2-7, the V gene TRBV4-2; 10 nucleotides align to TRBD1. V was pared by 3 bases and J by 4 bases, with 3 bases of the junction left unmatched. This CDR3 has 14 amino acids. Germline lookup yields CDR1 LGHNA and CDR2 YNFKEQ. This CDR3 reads CASSQGQGTYEQYF. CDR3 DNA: TGTGCCAGCAGCCAGGGACAGGGGACTTACGAGCAGTACTTC.

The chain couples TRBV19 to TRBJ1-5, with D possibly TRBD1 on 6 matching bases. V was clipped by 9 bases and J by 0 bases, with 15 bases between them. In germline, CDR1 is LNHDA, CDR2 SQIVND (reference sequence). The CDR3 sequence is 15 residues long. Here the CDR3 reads CASQGQFYSNQPQHF. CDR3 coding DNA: TGTGCCAGCCAAGGACAGTTCTATAGCAATCAGCCCCAGCATTTT.

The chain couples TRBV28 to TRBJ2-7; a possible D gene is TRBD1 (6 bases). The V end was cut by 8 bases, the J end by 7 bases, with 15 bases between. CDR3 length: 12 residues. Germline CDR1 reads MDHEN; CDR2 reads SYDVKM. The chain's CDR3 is CASGDIPNEQYF. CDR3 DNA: TGTGCCAGCGGGGACATTCCTAATGAGCAGTACTTC.

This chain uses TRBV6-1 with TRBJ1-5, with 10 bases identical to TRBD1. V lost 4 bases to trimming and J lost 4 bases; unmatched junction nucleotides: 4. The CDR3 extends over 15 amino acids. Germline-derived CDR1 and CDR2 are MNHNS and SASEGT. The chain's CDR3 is CASSVRTGGNQPQHF. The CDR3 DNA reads TGTGCCAGCAGTGTTAGGACAGGGGGGAATCAGCCCCAGCATTTT.

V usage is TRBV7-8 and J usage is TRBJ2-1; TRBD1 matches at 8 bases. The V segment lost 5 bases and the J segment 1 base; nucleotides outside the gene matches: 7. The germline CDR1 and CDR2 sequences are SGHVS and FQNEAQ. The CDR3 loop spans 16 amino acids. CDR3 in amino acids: CASSGGQGPSYNEQFF. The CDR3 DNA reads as TGTGCCAGCAGCGGCGGACAGGGACCTTCCTACAATGAGCAGTTCTTC.

CDR3 sequence (DNA): TGTGCCAGCAGTTTAGAAGTGGCGAGGGCGGGGGAGCTGTTTTTT. It encodes CASSLEVARAGELFF. The rearrangement joins TRBV28 to TRBJ2-2, with TRBD2 as a possible D gene (5 bases). The CDR3 consists of 15 residues. The ends were cut back, 2 bases at V and 8 bases at J, with 15 bases in the middle. Germline V gene data show CDR1 as MDHEN and CDR2 as SYDVKM.

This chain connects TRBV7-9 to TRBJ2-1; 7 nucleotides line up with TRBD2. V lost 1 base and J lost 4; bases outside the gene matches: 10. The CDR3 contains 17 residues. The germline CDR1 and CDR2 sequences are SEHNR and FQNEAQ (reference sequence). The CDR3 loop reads CASSLGSGLEGYNEQFF. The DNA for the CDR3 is TGTGCCAGCAGCTTAGGGTCAGGACTAGAAGGATACAATGAGCAGTTCTTC.

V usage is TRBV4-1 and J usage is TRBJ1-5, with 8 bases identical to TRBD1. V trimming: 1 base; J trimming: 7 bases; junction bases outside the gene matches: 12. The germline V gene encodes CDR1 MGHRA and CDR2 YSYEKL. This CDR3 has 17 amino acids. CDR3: CASSQVPNRGSGQPQHF. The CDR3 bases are TGCGCCAGCAGCCAAGTCCCCAACAGGGGGTCAGGACAGCCCCAGCATTTT.

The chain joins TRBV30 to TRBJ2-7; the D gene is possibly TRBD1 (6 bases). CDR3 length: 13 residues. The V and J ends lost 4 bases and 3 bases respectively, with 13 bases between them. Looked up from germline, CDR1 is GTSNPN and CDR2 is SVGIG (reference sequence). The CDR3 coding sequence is TGTGCCTGGATTGTGGGGGCGAGCTACGAGCAGTACTTC. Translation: CAWIVGASYEQYF.

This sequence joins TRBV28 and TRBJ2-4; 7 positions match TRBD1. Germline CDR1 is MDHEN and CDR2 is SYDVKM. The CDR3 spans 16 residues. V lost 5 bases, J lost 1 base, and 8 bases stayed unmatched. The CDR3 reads CASSTPLQGAKNIQYF. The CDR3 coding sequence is TGTGCCAGCAGTACCCCCCTACAGGGGGCCAAAAACATTCAGTACTTC.

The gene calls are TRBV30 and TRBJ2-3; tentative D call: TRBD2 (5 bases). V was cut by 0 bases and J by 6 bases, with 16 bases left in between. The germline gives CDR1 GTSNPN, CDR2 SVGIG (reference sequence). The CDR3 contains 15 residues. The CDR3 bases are TGTGCCTGGAGTGTAGCCCAGCGGTCTTCGGATACGCAGTATTTT. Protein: CAWSVAQRSSDTQYF.

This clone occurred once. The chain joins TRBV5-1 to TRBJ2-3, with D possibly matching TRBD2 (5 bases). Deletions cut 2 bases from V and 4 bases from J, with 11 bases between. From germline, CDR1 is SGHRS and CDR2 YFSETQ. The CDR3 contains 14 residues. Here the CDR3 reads CASSLEGSADTQYF. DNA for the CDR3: TGCGCCAGCAGCTTAGAGGGTTCGGCAGATACGCAGTATTTT.

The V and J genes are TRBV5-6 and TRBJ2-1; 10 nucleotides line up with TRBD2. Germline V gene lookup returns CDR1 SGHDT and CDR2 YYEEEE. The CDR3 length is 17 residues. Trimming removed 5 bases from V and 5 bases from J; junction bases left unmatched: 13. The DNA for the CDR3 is TGTGCCAGCAGGACCTTCACCGGGACTAGCGCCCACAATGAGCAGTTCTTC. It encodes CASRTFTGTSAHNEQFF.

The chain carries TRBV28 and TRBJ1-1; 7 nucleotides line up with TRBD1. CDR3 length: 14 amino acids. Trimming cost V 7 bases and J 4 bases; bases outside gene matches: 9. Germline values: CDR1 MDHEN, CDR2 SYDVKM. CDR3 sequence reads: CASIKQGMGTEAFF. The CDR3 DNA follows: TGTGCCAGCATCAAACAGGGGATGGGCACTGAAGCTTTCTTT.

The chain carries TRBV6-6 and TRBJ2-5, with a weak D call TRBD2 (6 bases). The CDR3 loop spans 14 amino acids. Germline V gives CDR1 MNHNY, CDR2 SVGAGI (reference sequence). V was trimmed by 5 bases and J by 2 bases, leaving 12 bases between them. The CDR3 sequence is CASSPSAVQETQYF. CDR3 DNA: TGTGCCAGCAGTCCTAGCGCGGTTCAAGAGACCCAGTACTTC.

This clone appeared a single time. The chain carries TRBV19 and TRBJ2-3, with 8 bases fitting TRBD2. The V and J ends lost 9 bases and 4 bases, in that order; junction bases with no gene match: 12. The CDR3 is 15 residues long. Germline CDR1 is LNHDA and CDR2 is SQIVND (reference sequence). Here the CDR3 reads CARNGGLAGPDTQYF. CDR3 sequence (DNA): TGTGCCAGAAATGGCGGGCTAGCGGGCCCAGATACGCAGTATTTT.